This T cell receptor beta chain stems from a study of blood T cell repertoires in COVID-19. Profiling relied on immunoSEQ multiplex PCR, and the TCRdb table lists in-frame clones only, not all of them. The sample has some 200,000 clones; approximately 83% are singletons. The CDR3 spans 17 residues. In germline, CDR1 is SEHNR, CDR2 FQNEAQ (reference sequence). J lost 1 base, V lost 0 bases, and 6 bases had no gene match. The chain links TRBV7-9 to TRBJ2-5, with 9 positions matching TRBD2. This receptor was taken from a woman between 40 and 50 years old with acute COVID-19. Specimen: PBMCs or T cells enriched from blood (not recorded which). CDR3 residues: CASSLAFQRGVQETQYF. The CDR3 DNA sequence: TGTGCCAGCAGCTTAGCGTTCCAGCGGGGGGTCCAAGAGACCCAGTACTTC. Full variable domain (rest looked up from reference TRBV7-9 and TRBJ2-5): DTGVSQNPRHKITKRGQNVTFRCDPISEHNRLYWYRQTLGQGPEFLTYFQNEAQLEKSRLLSDRFSAERPKGSFSTLEIQRTEQGDSAMYLCASSLAFQRGVQETQYFGPGTRLLVL.